The TCR beta chain under discussion was sequenced for a study of T cells in Graves' hyperthyroidism and ophthalmopathy. CDR3 length: 14 residues. V lost 5 bases and J 6 bases, leaving 13 bases between the germline ends. Germline V gene sequence: CDR1 SGHAT, CDR2 FQNNGV. This clonotype was counted at least ten times. The source material, RNA transcripts, was used to amplify TCR beta CDR3 regions. With the HTBI primer set, the TCR CDR3 went through a first round of RT-PCR. TCRdb recomputed calls from the multiplex PCR reads with MiXCR, one row per CDR3 protein. The top ten hold around 40% of the sample, which has about 380,000 distinct CDR3 sequences, under 20% seen once.

This clonotype originated in a man between 18 and 29 years old with Graves' ophthalmopathy. The rearrangement joins TRBV11-2 to TRBJ1-4; D is unresolved. Sequenced input: blood. CDR3 coding DNA: TGTGCCAGCAGCCCGCTAGGGTCGTATGAAAAACTGTTTTTT. Translating gives CASSPLGSYEKLFF.